This TCR beta chain comes out of a study of blood T cells in healthy people across ages. Per the germline V gene, CDR1 is MDHEN and CDR2 is SYDVKM. Trimming shortened V by 1 base and J by 4 bases, and 16 bases separated the two germline ends. The CDR3 has 16 amino acids. A second about 6 to 11 cycle PCR used barcoded and J-beta primers. TCRdb re-called the 5' RACE reads through MiXCR, storing one row per CDR3 protein. Among over 950,000 distinct CDR3 sequences listed, roughly 51% were seen once. The chain employs TRBV28 and TRBJ1-1; D perhaps matches TRBD1 (6 bases). The receptor was isolated from a woman aged 55 to 70 in good health. Material: blood. CDR3 sequence: CASSLSQGTGVTEAFF. CDR3 nucleotide sequence: TGTGCCAGCAGTTTATCTCAGGGGACGGGGGTCACTGAAGCTTTCTTT.